Described below is a single T cell receptor beta chain sequence and its context. As originally analysed: Quantification of nucleated cells was approximated via reference gene primer amplification. Profiled with immunoSEQ multiplex PCR; TCRdb holds only in-frame clones, not every one. From that table come the V and J calls and clone size; the DNA was used to work out D and trimming. This repertoire shows roughly 60,000 clones, around 85% found once; its top ten account for 10% to 15%. The data were obtained in a study of blood T cell repertoires in COVID-19. V trimming: 2 bases; J trimming: 8 bases; junction bases outside the gene matches: 11. CDR1 KGHSH and CDR2 LQKENI come from the germline V gene. This CDR3 has 16 amino acids.

The clonotype comes from a human donor in a cohort sampled during active COVID-19. The sequenced material came from peripheral blood. This rearrangement joins TRBV18 to TRBJ2-3; TRBD2 matches at 9 bases. Here the CDR3 DNA reads TGTGCCAGCTCACCAACGATGGCGGGAGGGCTCGCTACGCAGTATTTT. Translated: CASSPTMAGGLATQYF.